The clone carrying this T cell receptor (beta chain) was counted between two and nine times. The antigen is unknown. The data stem from a study of T-cell memory formation after mild COVID-19. Study-wide points: Still unconfirmed is whether the second-wave clones peaking on day 37 recognized SARS-CoV-2.

The CDR3 length is 13 residues. V lost 2 bases, J lost 7 bases, and 9 bases lay in between. Germline V gene data show CDR1 as MNHEY and CDR2 as SMNVEV (reference sequence). MiXCR was run by TCRdb on the 5' RACE reads, yielding one entry per CDR3 protein. The sample lists 30,000 to 45,000 distinct CDR3 sequences, over 10% occurring once. The sequenced sample was PBMCs or a T cell subset sorted from them (not recorded which). The TCR sequence derives from a man younger than 35 who had mild COVID-19 (a few samples of this study predate the infection). Cell type and time point are not known. This chain connects TRBV27 to TRBJ1-5; tentative D call: TRBD1 (6 bases). The chain's CDR3 is CASSLRGRQPQHF. DNA for the CDR3: TGTGCCAGCAGTTTACGGGGGCGCCAGCCCCAGCATTTT.